This TCR beta chain comes out of a study of shared clonotypes between healthy human individuals. Notes on the study in general: Estimated richness values were generally larger in naive subsets than in memory subsets.

This CDR3 contains 16 residues. V was clipped by 4 bases and J by 4 bases; unmatched bases: 11. Per the germline V gene, CDR1 is SGHRS and CDR2 is YFSETQ. On this clone itself: Its antigen remains unknown.

Sequencing used immunoSEQ multiplex PCR; TCRdb keeps in-frame clones, though not all of them. The sample carries about 1.5 million clones, around 97% recorded once. Sequencing input: naive CD4+ T cells sorted from blood. The subset here: CD45RA+ positively selected. This chain connects TRBV5-1 to TRBJ2-1, with TRBD2 identical over 7 bases. The receptor's source is a man under 40 in good health. The CDR3 is CASSNDSGGGYNEQFF. CDR3 nucleotide sequence: TGCGCCAGCAGCAACGATTCCGGGGGAGGGTACAATGAGCAGTTCTTC.